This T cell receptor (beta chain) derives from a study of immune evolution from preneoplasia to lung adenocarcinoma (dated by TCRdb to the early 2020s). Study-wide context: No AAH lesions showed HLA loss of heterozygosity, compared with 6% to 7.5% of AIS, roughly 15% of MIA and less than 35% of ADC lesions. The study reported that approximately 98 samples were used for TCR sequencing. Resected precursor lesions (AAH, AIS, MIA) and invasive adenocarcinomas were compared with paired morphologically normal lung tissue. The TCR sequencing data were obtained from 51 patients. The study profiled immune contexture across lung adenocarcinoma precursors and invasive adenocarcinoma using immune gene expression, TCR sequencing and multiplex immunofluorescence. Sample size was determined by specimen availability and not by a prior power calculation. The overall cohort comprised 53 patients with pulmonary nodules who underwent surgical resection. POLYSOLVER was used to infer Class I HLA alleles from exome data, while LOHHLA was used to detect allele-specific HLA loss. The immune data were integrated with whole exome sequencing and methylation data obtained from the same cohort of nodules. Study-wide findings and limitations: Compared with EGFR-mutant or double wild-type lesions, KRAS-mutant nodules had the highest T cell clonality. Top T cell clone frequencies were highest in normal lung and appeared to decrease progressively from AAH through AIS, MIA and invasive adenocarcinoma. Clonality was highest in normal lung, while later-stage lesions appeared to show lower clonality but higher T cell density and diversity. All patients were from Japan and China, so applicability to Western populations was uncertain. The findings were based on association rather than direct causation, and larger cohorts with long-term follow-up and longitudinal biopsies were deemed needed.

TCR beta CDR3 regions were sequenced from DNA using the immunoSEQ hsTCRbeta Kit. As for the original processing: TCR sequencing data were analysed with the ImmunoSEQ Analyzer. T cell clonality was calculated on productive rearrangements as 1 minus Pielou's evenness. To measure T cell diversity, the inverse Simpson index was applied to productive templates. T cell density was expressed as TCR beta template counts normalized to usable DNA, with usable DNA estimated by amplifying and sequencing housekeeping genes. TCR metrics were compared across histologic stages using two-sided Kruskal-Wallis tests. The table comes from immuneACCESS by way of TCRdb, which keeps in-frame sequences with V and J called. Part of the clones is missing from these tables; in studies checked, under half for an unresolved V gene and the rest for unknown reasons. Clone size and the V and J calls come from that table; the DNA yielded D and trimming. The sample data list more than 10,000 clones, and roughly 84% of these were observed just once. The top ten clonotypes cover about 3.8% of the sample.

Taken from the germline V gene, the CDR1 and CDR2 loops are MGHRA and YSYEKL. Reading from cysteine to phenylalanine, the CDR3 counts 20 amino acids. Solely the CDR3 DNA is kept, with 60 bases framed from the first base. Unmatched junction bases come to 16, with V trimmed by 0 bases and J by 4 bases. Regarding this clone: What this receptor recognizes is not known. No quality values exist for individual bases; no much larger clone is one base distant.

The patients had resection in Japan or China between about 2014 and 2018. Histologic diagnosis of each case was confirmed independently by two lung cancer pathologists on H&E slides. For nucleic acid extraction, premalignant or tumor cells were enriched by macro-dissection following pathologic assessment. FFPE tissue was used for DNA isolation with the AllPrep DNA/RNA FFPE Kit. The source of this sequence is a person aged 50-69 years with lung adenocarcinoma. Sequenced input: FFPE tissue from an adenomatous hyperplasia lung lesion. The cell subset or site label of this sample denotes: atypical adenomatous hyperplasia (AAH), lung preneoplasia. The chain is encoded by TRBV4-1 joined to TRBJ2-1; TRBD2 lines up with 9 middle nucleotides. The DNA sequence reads TGCGCCAGCAGCCAAGATGGCGGAGGTGCAGCGGGAGGAGTTTACAATGAGCAGTTCTTC. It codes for CASSQDGGGAAGGVYNEQFF.